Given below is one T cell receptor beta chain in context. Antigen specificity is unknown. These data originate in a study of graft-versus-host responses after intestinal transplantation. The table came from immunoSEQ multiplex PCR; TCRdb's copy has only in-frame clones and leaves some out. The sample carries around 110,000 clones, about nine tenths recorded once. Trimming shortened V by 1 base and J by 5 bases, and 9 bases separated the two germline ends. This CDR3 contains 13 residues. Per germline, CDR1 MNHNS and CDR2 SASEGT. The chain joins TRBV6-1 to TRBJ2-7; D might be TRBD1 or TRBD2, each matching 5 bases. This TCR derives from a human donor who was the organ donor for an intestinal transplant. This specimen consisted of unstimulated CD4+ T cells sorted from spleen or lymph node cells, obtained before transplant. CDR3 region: CASSEVRGDEQYF. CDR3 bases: TGTGCCAGCAGTGAAGTCCGAGGGGACGAGCAGTACTTC.